Included here is one T cell receptor (beta chain) sequence, with context. The sample originates from a study of radiotherapy plus CTLA-4 blockade in lung cancer. For the study at large: Disease control was achieved by over 30% of patients, and objective responses by 18%.

TCRdb's copy holds only in-frame clones and misses some; the assay was immunoSEQ multiplex PCR. This table has approximately 34,000 clones, roughly 70% appearing once. The sequencing used peripheral blood, collected from a patient treated with radiotherapy plus ipilimumab. The sequence was collected from a human donor with non-small cell lung cancer who had stable disease on radiotherapy plus ipilimumab.

The CDR3 is CASSSSGFMAGANVLTF. In DNA, the CDR3 is TGTGCCAGTAGTTCGTCAGGGTTCATGGCTGGGGCCAACGTCCTGACTTTC. The chain joins TRBV19 to TRBJ2-6, with TRBD1 as a possible D gene (5 bases). V was clipped by 5 bases and J by 2 bases, with 16 bases between them. The CDR3 runs 17 residues. In germline, CDR1 is LNHDA, CDR2 SQIVND (reference sequence). The complete variable domain, with remaining parts taken from reference TRBV19 and TRBJ2-6, reads DGGITQSPKYLFRKEGQNVTLSCEQNLNHDAMYWYRQDPGQGLRLIYYSQIVNDFQKGDIAEGYSVSREKKESFPLTVTSAQKNPTAFYLCASSSSGFMAGANVLTFGAGSRLTVL.